The 30 T cell receptor beta chains listed next were all sequenced from one sample in a study of response to subunit inactivated influenza vaccine. TCRdb re-derived calls from the RT-PCR reads in MiXCR, one entry per CDR3 protein. The sample lists more than 250,000 distinct CDR3 sequences; 20% to 25% were seen once. This specimen was PBMCs from blood, taken about 20 months after vaccination. The receptors come from a man aged 50-75 years who received an inactivated influenza vaccine.

J is TRBJ1-2 and V is TRBV12-3 or TRBV12-4; D is unresolved. V gave up 1 base and J gave up 8 bases, with 11 bases separating them. This CDR3 has 13 amino acids. For the CDR3, the DNA is TGTGCCAGCAGTTTAGGTCGAGCGTCGGGCTACACCTTC. Its protein is CASSLGRASGYTF.

The CDR3 is CASSSGQGYSDTQYF. The CDR3 DNA follows: TGCGCCAGCAGCTCCGGACAGGGGTATTCAGATACGCAGTATTTT. This chain uses TRBV5-1 with TRBJ2-3; 9 bases are shared with TRBD1. The CDR3 has 15 residues. Per germline, CDR1 SGHRS and CDR2 YFSETQ. After removal of 3 bases from V and 4 bases from J, the junction contained 6 bases not matched to a gene.

The V and J genes are TRBV29-1 and TRBJ1-1; D not certain. The CDR3 runs to 14 residues. V was cut by 0 bases and J by 0 bases, with 8 bases left in between. CDR1 and CDR2 from the germline V gene are SQVTM and ANQGSEA. The DNA for the CDR3 is TGCAGCGTTGAAGAAGGCCGGTTGAACACTGAAGCTTTCTTT. Protein product: CSVEEGRLNTEAFF.

A few counts support this clonotype. The chain couples TRBV5-4 to TRBJ1-2, with TRBD1 identical over 8 bases. J gave up 1 base and V 3 bases, and 8 bases lay outside the gene matches. Germline values: CDR1 SGHNT, CDR2 YYREEE (reference sequence). This CDR3 has 16 amino acids. The DNA for the CDR3 is TGTGCCAGCAGCTCTGGACAGGGTCGTCTTAACTATGGCTACACCTTC. Amino acid sequence: CASSSGQGRLNYGYTF.

V and J are TRBV6-1 and TRBJ1-3, with D maybe TRBD1 (5 bases). The germline gives CDR1 MNHNS, CDR2 SASEGT. The CDR3 loop spans 15 amino acids. Trimming removed 3 bases from V and 0 bases from J, with 9 bases in between. The CDR3 DNA follows: TGTGCCAGCAGTGAGACAGCATCCTCTGGAAACACCATATATTTT. This sequence encodes CASSETASSGNTIYF.

This clonotype showed up just a few times. The chain couples TRBV7-2 to TRBJ2-1; 8 bases are a match to TRBD2. The CDR3 has 16 residues. Trimming at V came to 5 bases and at J to 0 bases, leaving 6 bases not matched to a gene. The germline CDR1 and CDR2 sequences are SGHTA and FQGNSA. CDR3 coding DNA: TGTGCCAGCAGCAAAGCGGGGGCGGTCTCCTACAATGAGCAGTTCTTC. Protein: CASSKAGAVSYNEQFF.

The rearrangement uses TRBV5-5 and TRBJ1-3; the D gene is possibly TRBD1 (5 bases). CDR3 length: 18 residues. Germline-derived CDR1 and CDR2 are SGHKS and YYEKEE (reference sequence). Trimming took 0 bases from V and 0 from J, leaving 16 bases between them. The CDR3 sequence is CASSLEVAGYGSGNTIYF. Written as DNA, the CDR3 is TGTGCCAGCAGCTTGGAAGTCGCAGGGTATGGCTCTGGAAACACCATATATTTT.

The genes are TRBV29-1 and TRBJ2-2; D remains ambiguous. Germline CDR1 SQVTM, CDR2 ANQGSEA. The CDR3 is 14 amino acids. Trimming cost V 6 bases and J 0 bases, with 11 bases left between them. This chain's CDR3 is CSVVTPPNTGELFF. The CDR3 DNA follows: TGCAGCGTGGTGACACCGCCGAACACCGGGGAGCTGTTTTTT.

This clonotype has at least ten counts. This CDR3 reads CASSLGGTREQFF. The DNA of the CDR3 is TGTGCCAGCAGCTTGGGCGGGACTAGGGAGCAGTTCTTC. The rearrangement uses TRBV5-6 and TRBJ2-1, with 8 nucleotides matching TRBD2. V was pared by 0 bases and J by 10 bases, with 3 bases of the junction left unmatched. In germline, CDR1 is SGHDT, CDR2 YYEEEE. CDR3 length equals 13 residues. Full variable domain (rest looked up from reference TRBV5-6 and TRBJ2-1): DAGVTQSPTHLIKTRGQQVTLRCSPKSGHDTVSWYQQALGQGPQFIFQYYEEEERQRGNFPDRFSGHQFPNYSSELNVNALLLGDSALYLCASSLGGTREQFFGPGTRLTVL.

The J gene is TRBJ1-2, the V gene TRBV12-3 or TRBV12-4; the match to TRBD1 covers 11 bases. This CDR3 has 17 residues. V shed 0 bases, J shed 8 bases, and the junction held 11 bases outside the gene matches. The CDR3 spells CASSLAAIPGQGGGYTF. The CDR3 nucleotides are TGTGCCAGCAGTTTAGCCGCAATACCGGGACAGGGGGGAGGCTACACCTTC.

This clonotype was observed a few times. This chain connects TRBV7-8 to TRBJ1-1; TRBD1 matches at 8 bases. Germline trimming cut 5 bases from V and 9 bases from J; bases unmatched to any gene: 11. Germline CDR1 reads SGHVS; CDR2 reads FQNEAQ. This CDR3 spans 14 amino acids. The CDR3 bases are TGTGCCAGCAGCCCCGACAGGGGTGTATTTCAAGCTTTCTTT. This translates into CASSPDRGVFQAFF.

In its sample, this clonotype was seen a few times. The chain links TRBV5-1 to TRBJ1-1; D unresolved. CDR3 length: 15 residues. Trimming stripped 7 bases from V and 2 bases from J, with 18 bases between. Germline values: CDR1 SGHRS, CDR2 YFSETQ. The CDR3 spells CASQTKVSRNTEAFF. The CDR3 region has the DNA TGCGCCAGCCAAACAAAGGTCAGCCGAAACACTGAAGCTTTCTTT. Using reference TRBV5-1 and TRBJ1-1 for the parts outside the CDR3, the full variable domain is KAGVTQTPRYLIKTRGQQVTLSCSPISGHRSVSWYQQTPGQGLQFLFEYFSETQRNKGNFPGRFSGRQFSNSRSEMNVSTLELGDSALYLCASQTKVSRNTEAFFGQGTRLTVV.

This clonotype was observed a few times. The chain joins TRBV6-2 or TRBV6-3 to TRBJ2-5; TRBD2 matches 9 bases. J gave up 0 bases and V 5 bases, and 7 bases lay outside the gene matches. The CDR3 is made up of 16 amino acids. Germline V gene sequence: CDR1 MNHEY, CDR2 SVGEGT. The CDR3 DNA is TGTGCCAGCAGTCACCGGACTAGCGAGTACCAAGAGACCCAGTACTTC. This codes for CASSHRTSEYQETQYF.

This clonotype was seen a few times. The genes are TRBV2 and TRBJ1-1, with D tentatively TRBD1 (6 bases). With 2 bases removed from V and 5 bases from J, the gap between germline ends came to 9 bases. The CDR3 is made up of 13 amino acids. Looked up from germline, CDR1 is SNHLY and CDR2 is FYNNEI. In DNA, the CDR3 is TGTGCCAGCAGTGAACAGGGGCGGACTGAAGCTTTCTTT. Its translation is CASSEQGRTEAFF. Based on the CDR3 plus reference TRBV2 and TRBJ1-1, the full variable domain is EPEVTQTPSHQVTQMGQEVILRCVPISNHLYFYWYRQILGQKVEFLVSFYNNEISEKSEIFDDQFSVERPDGSNFTLKIRSTKLEDSAMYFCASSEQGRTEAFFGQGTRLTVV.

The V and J genes are TRBV9 and TRBJ2-5; the D is unclear. Per the germline V gene, CDR1 is SGDLS and CDR2 is YYNGEE. Trimming left V 0 bases short and J 1 base short, with 19 bases between. The CDR3 loop spans 18 amino acids. The DNA for the CDR3 is TGTGCCAGCAGCGTAGCTACTCGGCTAGTATCGGCCCAAGAGACCCAGTACTTC. This sequence encodes CASSVATRLVSAQETQYF. The full variable domain, in which reference TRBV9 and TRBJ2-5 provide the parts outside the CDR3, is DSGVTQTPKHLITATGQRVTLRCSPRSGDLSVYWYQQSLDQGLQFLIQYYNGEERAKGNILERFSAQQFPDLHSELNLSSLELGDSALYFCASSVATRLVSAQETQYFGPGTRLLVL.

This clonotype was detected only a few times. The CDR3 spells CASSYGGGVNSPLHF. CDR3 DNA: TGTGCCAGCAGTTACGGGGGAGGAGTAAATTCACCCCTCCACTTT. The rearrangement uses TRBV6-5 and TRBJ1-6; the D gene is possibly TRBD1 (5 bases). V lost 2 bases to trimming and J lost 7 bases, with 12 bases between them. Germline-derived CDR1 and CDR2 are MNHEY and SVGAGI. The CDR3 is 15 residues long.

This clonotype has at least ten counts. The rearrangement links TRBV7-8 to TRBJ1-3; D remains ambiguous. Germline loops: CDR1 SGHVS, CDR2 FQNEAQ. V dropped 1 base and J dropped 2 bases, with 6 bases sitting between them. CDR3 size: 14 residues. CDR3: CASSLGTTGNTIYF. CDR3 nucleotide sequence: TGTGCCAGCAGCTTAGGAACTACTGGAAACACCATATATTTT.

The gene calls are TRBV29-1 and TRBJ1-2, with a weak D call TRBD1 (6 bases). Germline V gene lookup returns CDR1 SQVTM and CDR2 ANQGSEA. V was cut by 6 bases and J by 1 base, with 12 bases left in between. This CDR3 contains 13 residues. DNA for the CDR3: TGCAGCGTACGGACAGAGTATAACTATGGCTACACCTTC. It is translated as CSVRTEYNYGYTF.

The J gene is TRBJ2-2, the V gene TRBV4-3; TRBD2 matches 10 bases. Unmatched junction bases numbered 7, after V lost 2 bases and J lost 7 bases. The CDR3 has 16 residues. Per germline, CDR1 LGHNA and CDR2 YSLEER. The CDR3 sequence is CASSQHSAGGVGELFF. The CDR3 DNA reads TGCGCCAGCAGCCAACATTCAGCGGGGGGGGTCGGGGAGCTGTTTTTT.

This chain uses TRBV4-3 with TRBJ2-4; 11 nucleotides agree with TRBD2. Germline-derived CDR1 and CDR2 are LGHNA and YSLEER. The V gene end was trimmed by 2 bases and the J gene end by 6 bases; junction bases not matched to a gene: 9. The CDR3 loop spans 17 amino acids. CDR3 residues: CASSQFPTSGSGNIQYF. In DNA form, the CDR3 reads TGCGCCAGCAGCCAATTCCCCACTAGCGGGAGTGGAAACATTCAGTACTTC.

The chain uses TRBV23-1 and TRBJ2-4, with a tentative D call TRBD1 (5 bases). TRBV23-1 has ORF status, its function being uncertain. The CDR3 spans 12 residues. Trimming stripped 11 bases from V and 8 bases from J, with 16 bases between. The CDR3 DNA sequence: TGCGCCCGGACACATGTCCTATACATTCAGTACTTC. Translation gives CARTHVLYIQYF.

In its sample, this clonotype was seen a few times. The chain couples TRBV10-3 to TRBJ2-7, with 8 bases aligning to TRBD2. The V gene end was trimmed by 2 bases and the J gene end by 0 bases; junction bases not matched to a gene: 9. Germline CDR1 ENHRY, CDR2 SYGVKD. The CDR3 is 17 amino acids. CDR3: CAISEPGLGTTSYEQYF. The CDR3 region has the DNA TGTGCCATCAGTGAGCCGGGACTAGGCACAACCTCCTACGAGCAGTACTTC.

This clonotype has a handful of counts. This rearrangement joins TRBV7-9 to TRBJ2-3, with 8 nucleotides matching TRBD2. The CDR3 spans 16 residues. Germline V gene lookup returns CDR1 SEHNR and CDR2 FQNEAQ (reference sequence). Trimming took 5 bases from V and 1 from J; bases not matched to a gene: 8. The CDR3 here is CASSKTSGGGTDTQYF. DNA of the CDR3: TGTGCCAGCAGCAAAACTAGCGGAGGTGGCACAGATACGCAGTATTTT.

This clonotype was seen a few times. The rearrangement uses TRBV7-2 and TRBJ2-5, with D possibly being TRBD2 (6 bases). Germline CDR1 reads SGHTA; CDR2 reads FQGNSA. The germline V and J ends were trimmed by 3 bases and 3 bases, with 8 bases remaining between them. CDR3 length equals 13 residues. The CDR3 loop reads CASSFGSEETQYF. CDR3 nucleotides: TGTGCCAGCAGCTTCGGGAGTGAAGAGACCCAGTACTTC.

J is TRBJ1-1 and V is TRBV6-1; D is unresolved. There are 13 residues in the CDR3. Trimming shortened V by 7 bases and J by 1 base, and 10 bases separated the two germline ends. Germline-derived CDR1 and CDR2 are MNHNS and SASEGT. The CDR3 sequence: CASILTRNTEAFF. DNA for the CDR3: TGTGCCAGCATCTTGACGAGGAACACTGAAGCTTTCTTT.

The V gene is TRBV3-1, the J gene TRBJ1-5, with TRBD1 matching 9 bases. The CDR3 runs to 16 residues. Germline lookup yields CDR1 LGHDT and CDR2 YNNKEL (reference sequence). V gave up 6 bases and J gave up 1 base; unmatched junction bases: 7. The CDR3 spells CASSAGTGWSNQPQHF. The DNA for the CDR3 is TGTGCCAGCAGTGCCGGGACAGGGTGGAGCAATCAGCCCCAGCATTTT.

Many counts were recorded for this clonotype. The chain combines TRBV20-1 with TRBJ1-1; D is ambiguous. CDR3 length equals 17 residues. The germline CDR1 and CDR2 sequences are DFQATT and SNEGSKA (reference sequence). V was clipped by 3 bases and J by 2 bases, with 22 bases between them. The CDR3 DNA sequence: TGCAGTGCTAGGGCCTACGAGAAGGTGGCAATTAACACTGAAGCTTTCTTT. Translating it yields CSARAYEKVAINTEAFF.

CDR3 loop: CASSIAGTSGSPRSYNEQFF. The DNA of the CDR3 is TGTGCCAGTAGTATTGCCGGGACTAGCGGGAGCCCACGCTCCTACAATGAGCAGTTCTTC. The chain joins TRBV19 to TRBJ2-1; 14 bases agree with TRBD2. Germline CDR1 and CDR2: LNHDA and SQIVND (reference sequence). There are 20 residues in the CDR3. Losses at the gene ends were 3 bases for V and 0 bases for J; bases not matched to a gene: 10.

The rearrangement uses TRBV14 and TRBJ2-1; D is unresolved. The V end lost 2 bases, the J end lost 8 bases, and 7 bases lay between the germline ends. The CDR3 has 12 amino acids. Looked up from germline, CDR1 is SGHDN and CDR2 is FVKESK. Written as DNA, the CDR3 is TGTGCCAGCAGCCAATTCAGCGATGAGCAGTTCTTC. Translation gives CASSQFSDEQFF.

This clonotype was observed a handful of times. This chain links TRBV18 with TRBJ2-5; 7 bases agree with TRBD1. This CDR3 has 14 amino acids. V trimming: 3 bases; J trimming: 3 bases; junction bases outside the gene matches: 4. The germline V gene has CDR1 KGHSH and CDR2 LQKENI. The CDR3 reads CASSPRQGKETQYF. Written as DNA, the CDR3 is TGTGCCAGCTCACCGCGACAGGGTAAAGAGACCCAGTACTTC.